This entry lists 8 T cell receptor beta chains sequenced from one sample in a study of cytomegalovirus exposure and HLA in healthy donors. 60 Vbeta and 13 Jbeta primers were used in PCR. Sequenced by immunoSEQ multiplex PCR; TCRdb stores in-frame clones only, minus some. This sample's table reports roughly 100,000 clones. Sequenced sample: PBMCs. These receptors came from a man in his forties in good health and CMV-seronegative.

This chain uses TRBV19 with TRBJ1-4, with a tentative D call TRBD1 (5 bases). The V gene lost 6 bases and the J gene lost 0 bases, with 11 bases spanning the gap. Per germline, CDR1 LNHDA and CDR2 SQIVND (reference sequence). The CDR3 is 15 residues long. CDR3 bases: TGTGCCAGTAGGGGACTGGCCGCAACTAATGAAAAACTGTTTTTT. Amino acids: CASRGLAATNEKLFF.

This rearrangement joins TRBV11-2 to TRBJ2-5, with TRBD2 identical over 8 bases. CDR1 and CDR2 (germline): SGHAT, FQNNGV. V shed 5 bases and J 4 bases; nucleotides not matched to a gene: 3. The CDR3 sequence is 13 residues long. The CDR3 loop reads CASSRTSRETQYF. CDR3 sequence (DNA): TGTGCCAGCAGCCGGACTAGCAGAGAGACCCAGTACTTC.

The V gene is TRBV19, the J gene TRBJ1-2; tentatively, D is TRBD1 (6 bases). Germline assignment: CDR1 LNHDA and CDR2 SQIVND (reference sequence). Between the trimmed V and J ends, which lost 9 bases and 4 bases, there was a span of 21 bases. The CDR3 sequence is 15 residues long. CDR3 amino acids: CASLTHQQGGYGYTF. The CDR3 DNA follows: TGTGCCAGCCTCACTCACCAACAGGGCGGCTATGGCTACACCTTC.

The chain couples TRBV6-1 to TRBJ1-2, with 8 bases that match TRBD1. V lost 4 bases and J lost 7; bases outside the gene matches: 8. Germline CDR1 and CDR2: MNHNS and SASEGT. The CDR3 loop spans 14 amino acids. The CDR3 region has the DNA TGTGCCAGCAGTGTCACACTTACAGGGGGTGGCTACACCTTC. It yields the protein CASSVTLTGGGYTF.

V usage is TRBV4-1 and J usage is TRBJ1-4, with D maybe TRBD1 (6 bases). From germline, CDR1 is MGHRA and CDR2 YSYEKL. Trimming pared 4 bases from V and 8 bases from J, leaving 17 bases between. The CDR3 runs to 15 residues. CDR3 bases: TGCGCCAGCAGCCCTGTCCCGGGACACGAGGAAAAACTGTTTTTT. Residues: CASSPVPGHEEKLFF.

The chain has TRBV5-4 and TRBJ2-1, with a weak D call TRBD1 (5 bases). The CDR3 totals 16 residues. The V gene lost 1 base and the J gene lost 6 bases, with 17 bases spanning the gap. Germline V gives CDR1 SGHNT, CDR2 YYREEE (reference sequence). CDR3 amino acids: CASSLIGQGWGNEQFF. Written as DNA, the CDR3 is TGTGCCAGCAGCTTGATAGGCCAGGGTTGGGGCAATGAGCAGTTCTTC.

The chain employs TRBV7-2 and TRBJ2-7; D gene ambiguous. Trimming took 1 base from V and 3 from J, leaving 7 bases between them. Germline V lookup: CDR1 SGHTA, CDR2 FQGNSA. The CDR3 runs 13 residues. DNA of the CDR3: TGTGCCAGCAGCTTAGGAGTTAACTACGAGCAGTACTTC. Its protein product is CASSLGVNYEQYF.

The gene calls are TRBV7-9 and TRBJ1-1, with a possible D match to TRBD1 (5 bases). V lost 5 bases to trimming and J lost 2 bases, with 9 bases between them. This CDR3 is 13 amino acids long. CDR1 is SEHNR and CDR2 is FQNEAQ in the germline V gene (reference sequence). CDR3 amino acids: CASSTQGNTEAFF. The CDR3 DNA is TGTGCCAGCAGCACTCAGGGTAACACTGAAGCTTTCTTT.